This T cell receptor beta chain emerged from a study of Graves' ophthalmopathy and Graves' hyperthyroidism. Patients with other autoimmune diseases, uncontrolled infections, pregnancy or lactation were excluded. Germline V gene lookup returns CDR1 DFQATT and CDR2 SNEGSKA (reference sequence). This CDR3 has 9 amino acids. RNA transcripts yielded amplified TCR beta CDR3 regions. After a first-round RT-PCR with HTBI primers, a second-round multiplex PCR was run. Using its own MiXCR run on the multiplex PCR reads, TCRdb lists one record per CDR3 protein. Among about 180,000 distinct CDR3 sequences, over 35% were seen once, and the ten largest hold around 5.5%.

The origin of this receptor is a middle-aged woman with Graves' ophthalmopathy. This chain links TRBV20-1 with TRBJ1-2; D not resolved. What was sequenced was peripheral blood. The CDR3 DNA follows: TGCAGGAGAGGTTATGGCTACACCTTC. Protein sequence: CRRGYGYTF.